The 15 T cell receptor beta chains reported below all come from one sample, sequenced in a study of blood T cells in healthy people across ages. Then a second PCR, running roughly 7 to 11 cycles, was carried out with a sample-barcoded 5' primer and a J-beta primer mix. TCRdb used MiXCR to reprocess the 5' RACE reads, holding one entry per CDR3 protein. The table records about 1.4 million distinct CDR3 sequences, around 59% of them present only once. Sequencing used blood. The receptors derive from a man aged 18-30 years in good health.

This chain connects TRBV12-3 or TRBV12-4 to TRBJ2-5; the match to TRBD2 covers 13 bases. The J segment lost 11 bases and the V segment lost 6 bases, leaving 12 bases of the junction unmatched. The CDR3 consists of 15 residues. CDR3 residues: CASSPGLAGPHEQYF. The CDR3 bases are TGTGCCAGCAGCCCGGGACTAGCGGGGCCCCATGAGCAGTACTTC.

This chain links TRBV5-1 with TRBJ2-7; 10 nucleotides line up with TRBD1. V shed 0 bases and J 6 bases; nucleotides not matched to a gene: 6. CDR3 size: 15 residues. The germline gives CDR1 SGHRS, CDR2 YFSETQ. CDR3 amino acids: CASSLDGGTGAEQYF. The CDR3 region has the DNA TGCGCCAGCAGCTTGGATGGCGGGACAGGGGCCGAGCAGTACTTC.

The chain links TRBV2 to TRBJ2-7; D not resolved. CDR3 length equals 13 residues. The V gene's germline CDR1 is SNHLY and CDR2 FYNNEI. Deletions cut 0 bases from V and 12 bases from J, with 15 bases between. The CDR3 region is CASSEAGKETRYF. The CDR3 DNA reads as TGTGCCAGCAGTGAAGCTGGAAAAGAGACCCGGTACTTC. The whole variable domain, remainder taken from reference TRBV2 and TRBJ2-7, is EPEVTQTPSHQVTQMGQEVILRCVPISNHLYFYWYRQILGQKVEFLVSFYNNEISEKSEIFDDQFSVERPDGSNFTLKIRSTKLEDSAMYFCASSEAGKETRYFGPGTRLTVT.

The chain combines TRBV20-1 with TRBJ2-5; D call uncertain. TRBJ2-7 explains the end of the DNA better; the J call may be wrong. CDR3 size: 14 residues. Germline V lookup: CDR1 DFQATT, CDR2 SNEGSKA (reference sequence). The chain's CDR3 is CSARPIQNSYEQYF. DNA for the CDR3: TGCAGTGCGAGACCTATTCAGAACTCCTACGAGCAGTACTTC.

The V and J genes are TRBV4-1 and TRBJ1-1; D is possibly TRBD1 (5 bases). V lost 1 base to trimming and J lost 3 bases, with 12 bases between them. The CDR3 is 15 residues long. Looked up from germline, CDR1 is MGHRA and CDR2 is YSYEKL. The CDR3 sequence is CASSQVPGFDTEAFF. DNA for the CDR3: TGCGCCAGCAGCCAAGTCCCAGGGTTCGACACTGAAGCTTTCTTT.

This clonotype was seen more than once but under ten times. V is TRBV4-1 and J is TRBJ1-1, with TRBD1 matching over 7 bases. The CDR3 covers 14 residues. Trimming took 0 bases from V and 6 from J; bases not matched to a gene: 4. Germline V lookup: CDR1 MGHRA, CDR2 YSYEKL. The CDR3 region has the DNA TGCGCCAGCAGCCAAGATCGGGGACAGTCTGAAGCTTTCTTT. This translates into CASSQDRGQSEAFF.

This clonotype was seen only a few times. This sequence joins TRBV13 and TRBJ2-5; the D gene is possibly TRBD1 (7 bases). The germline CDR1 and CDR2 sequences are PRHDT and FYEKMQ (reference sequence). This CDR3 region has 14 residues. V lost 5 bases and J 4 bases, leaving 14 bases between the germline ends. CDR3 in DNA: TGTGCCAGCAGCGCGGGGACAGCAGCAGAGACCCAGTACTTC. Amino acids: CASSAGTAAETQYF.

This clonotype was detected a few times. The chain joins TRBV29-1 to TRBJ2-7; 8 nucleotides agree with TRBD1. Germline-derived CDR1 and CDR2 are SQVTM and ANQGSEA. V lost 2 bases to trimming and J lost 3 bases; unmatched junction nucleotides: 9. The CDR3 loop spans 15 amino acids. The CDR3 DNA follows: TGCAGCGTTGAAAGGTGGACAGGGCCGAACTACGAGCAGTACTTC. Residues: CSVERWTGPNYEQYF.

A word on this clonotype: The junction differs from germline at one of its ends, possibly a read error. CDR3 residues: CARSQDLWQPQHF. In DNA form, the CDR3 reads TGTGCCAGAAGCCAAGACTTATGGCAGCCCCAGCATTTT. The rearrangement uses TRBV3-1 and TRBJ1-5, with no clear D. Germline loops: CDR1 LGHDT, CDR2 YNNKEL (reference sequence). The length of the CDR3 is 13 residues.

The chain recombines TRBV6-6 with TRBJ1-6; TRBD1 might be the D (5 bases). V was trimmed by 3 bases and J by 9 bases, leaving 12 bases between them. The germline CDR1 and CDR2 sequences are MNHNY and SVGAGI (reference sequence). The CDR3 spans 14 residues. CDR3 sequence: CASSYWGYGSPLHF. DNA for the CDR3: TGTGCCAGCAGTTATTGGGGGTACGGTTCACCCCTCCACTTT.

The CDR3 sequence is CASSPSMMGPYEQYF. CDR3 nucleotides: TGCGCCAGCAGCCCCTCCATGATGGGACCCTACGAGCAGTACTTC. The rearrangement uses TRBV4-3 and TRBJ2-7; either TRBD1 or TRBD2 may fit D (5 bases each). The germline V gene encodes CDR1 LGHNA and CDR2 YSLEER. With 4 bases removed from V and 2 bases from J, the gap between germline ends came to 15 bases. The CDR3 spans 15 residues.

The chain has TRBV7-6 and TRBJ2-7; 7 bases map to TRBD2. This CDR3 has 13 amino acids. J lost 7 bases, V lost 5 bases, and 8 bases had no gene match. Per germline, CDR1 SGHVS and CDR2 FNYEAQ. The CDR3 reads CASSSGVNFEQYF. As DNA, the CDR3 is TGTGCCAGCAGCAGCGGGGTTAATTTTGAGCAGTACTTC.

The chain has TRBV4-1 and TRBJ1-2; D call uncertain. This CDR3 has 15 amino acids. Germline CDR1 is MGHRA and CDR2 is YSYEKL. The V end lost 0 bases, the J end lost 4 bases, and 12 bases lay between the germline ends. CDR3 in amino acids: CASSQDPTVSYGYTF. The DNA for the CDR3 is TGCGCCAGCAGCCAAGACCCGACGGTGAGCTATGGCTACACCTTC.

The J gene is TRBJ2-3, the V gene TRBV7-2; tentative D call: TRBD2 (5 bases). Per germline, CDR1 SGHTA and CDR2 FQGNSA. V was cut by 1 base and J by 6 bases, with 14 bases left in between. The CDR3 totals 15 residues. In DNA form, the CDR3 reads TGTGCCAGCAGCTTAGTTAGCGCCCGCGCGGATACGCAGTATTTT. It encodes CASSLVSARADTQYF.

The chain joins TRBV20-1 to TRBJ2-5; 15 positions agree with TRBD2. With the DNA end fitting TRBJ2-7 better, the J assignment may be wrong. The CDR3 totals 14 residues. Germline CDR1 is DFQATT and CDR2 is SNEGSKA (reference sequence). CDR3: CSAGTSGRTYEQYF. Here the CDR3 DNA reads TGCAGTGCAGGGACTAGCGGGAGGACCTACGAGCAGTACTTC.